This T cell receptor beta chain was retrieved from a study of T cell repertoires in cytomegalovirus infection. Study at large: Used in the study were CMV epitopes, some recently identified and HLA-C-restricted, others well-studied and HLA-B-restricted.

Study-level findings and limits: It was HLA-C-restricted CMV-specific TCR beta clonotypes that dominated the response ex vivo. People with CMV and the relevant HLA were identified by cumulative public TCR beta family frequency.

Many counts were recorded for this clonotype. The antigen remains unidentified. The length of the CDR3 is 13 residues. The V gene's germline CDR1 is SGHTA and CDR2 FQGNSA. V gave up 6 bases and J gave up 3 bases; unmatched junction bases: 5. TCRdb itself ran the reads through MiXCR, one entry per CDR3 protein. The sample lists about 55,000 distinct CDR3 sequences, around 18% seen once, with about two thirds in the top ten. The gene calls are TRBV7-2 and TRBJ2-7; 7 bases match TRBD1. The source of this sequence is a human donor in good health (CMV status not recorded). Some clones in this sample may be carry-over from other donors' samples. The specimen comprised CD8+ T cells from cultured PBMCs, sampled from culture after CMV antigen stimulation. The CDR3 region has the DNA TGTGCCAGCAGTTCGACAGGGAACTACGAGCAGTACTTC. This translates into CASSSTGNYEQYF.